Sequencing of this T cell receptor beta chain was carried out in a study of beta chain features in type 1 diabetes. The CDR3 is 12 residues long. V was cut by 1 base and J by 3 bases, with 3 bases left in between. CDR1 and CDR2 from the germline V gene are SGHAT and FQNNGV. The investigators reverse transcribed all of the isolated RNA, so they sequenced expressed TCRB transcripts. The protocol was immunoSEQ multiplex PCR, while the TCRdb copy is restricted to in-frame clones and leaves out a portion. The data contain 330,000 or so clones, 14% of them singletons. Sequencing used central memory CD4+ T cells from blood. This TCR came from a man in his thirties or forties in good health. J is TRBJ1-2 and V is TRBV11-2; no definite D call. The CDR3 spells CASSLGDYGYTF. In DNA form, the CDR3 reads TGTGCCAGCAGCTTAGGGGACTATGGCTACACCTTC. The full variable domain, its missing parts supplied by reference TRBV11-2 and TRBJ1-2, is EAGVAQSPRYKIIEKRQSVAFWCNPISGHATLYWYQQILGQGPKLLIQFQNNGVVDDSQLPKDRFSAERLKGVDSTLKIQPAKLEDSAVYLCASSLGDYGYTFGSGTRLTVV.